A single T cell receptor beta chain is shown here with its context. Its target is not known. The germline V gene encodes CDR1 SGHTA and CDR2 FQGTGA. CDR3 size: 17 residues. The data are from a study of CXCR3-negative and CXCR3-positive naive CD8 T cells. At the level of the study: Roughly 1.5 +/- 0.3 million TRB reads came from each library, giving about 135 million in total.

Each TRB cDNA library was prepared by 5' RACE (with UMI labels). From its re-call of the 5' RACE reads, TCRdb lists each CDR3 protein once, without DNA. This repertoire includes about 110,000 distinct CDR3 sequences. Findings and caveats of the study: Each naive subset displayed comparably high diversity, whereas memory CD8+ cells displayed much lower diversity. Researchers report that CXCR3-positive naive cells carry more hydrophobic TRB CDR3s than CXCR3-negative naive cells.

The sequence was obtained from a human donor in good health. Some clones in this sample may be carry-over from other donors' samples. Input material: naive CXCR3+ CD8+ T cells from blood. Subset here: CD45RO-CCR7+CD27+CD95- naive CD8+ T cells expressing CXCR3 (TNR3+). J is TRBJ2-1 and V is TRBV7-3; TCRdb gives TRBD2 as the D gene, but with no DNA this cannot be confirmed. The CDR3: CASSLELAGGSYNEQFF.